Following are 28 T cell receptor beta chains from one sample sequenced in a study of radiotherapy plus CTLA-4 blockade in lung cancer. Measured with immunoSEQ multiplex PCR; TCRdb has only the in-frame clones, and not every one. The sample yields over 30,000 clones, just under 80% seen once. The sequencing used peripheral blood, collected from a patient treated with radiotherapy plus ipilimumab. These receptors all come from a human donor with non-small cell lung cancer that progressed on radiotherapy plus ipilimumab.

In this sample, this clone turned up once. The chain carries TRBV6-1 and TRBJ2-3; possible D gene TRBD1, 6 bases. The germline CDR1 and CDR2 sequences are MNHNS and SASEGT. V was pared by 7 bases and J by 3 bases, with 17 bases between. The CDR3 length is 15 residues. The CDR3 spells CASTEGHGLTDTQYF. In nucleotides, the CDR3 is TGTGCCAGCACCGAGGGACACGGCTTGACAGATACGCAGTATTTT.

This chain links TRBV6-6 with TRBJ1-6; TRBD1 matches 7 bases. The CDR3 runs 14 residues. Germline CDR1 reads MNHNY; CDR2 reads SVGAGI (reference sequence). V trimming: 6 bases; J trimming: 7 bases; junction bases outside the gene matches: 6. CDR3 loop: CASRGQGVNSPLHF. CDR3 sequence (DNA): TGTGCCAGCAGAGGCCAGGGGGTCAATTCACCCCTCCACTTT.

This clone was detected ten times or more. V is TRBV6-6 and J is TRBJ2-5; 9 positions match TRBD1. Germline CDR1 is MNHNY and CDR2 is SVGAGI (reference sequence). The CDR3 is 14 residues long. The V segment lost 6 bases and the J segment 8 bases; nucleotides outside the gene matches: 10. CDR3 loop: CASSTGGGKPTQYF. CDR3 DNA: TGTGCCAGCAGCACAGGGGGCGGCAAACCCACCCAGTACTTC.

CDR3 bases: TGCGCCAGCAGCCAATCCGGACAGGGTCATTCACCCCTCCACTTT. It encodes CASSQSGQGHSPLHF. This chain joins TRBV4-1 and TRBJ1-6, with 8 bases that match TRBD1. CDR1 is MGHRA, CDR2 YSYEKL, per germline. The CDR3 is 15 residues long. V dropped 2 bases and J dropped 8; count of bases not matched to a gene: 5.

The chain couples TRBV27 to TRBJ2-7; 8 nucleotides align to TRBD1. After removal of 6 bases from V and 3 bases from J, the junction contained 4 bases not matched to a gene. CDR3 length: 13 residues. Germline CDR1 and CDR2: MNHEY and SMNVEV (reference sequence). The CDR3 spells CASRGTGFYEQYF. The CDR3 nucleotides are TGTGCCAGCAGAGGGACAGGATTCTACGAGCAGTACTTC.

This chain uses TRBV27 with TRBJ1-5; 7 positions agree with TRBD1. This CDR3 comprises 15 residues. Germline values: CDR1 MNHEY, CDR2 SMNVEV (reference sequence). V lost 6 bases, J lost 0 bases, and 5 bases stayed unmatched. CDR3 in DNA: TGTGCCAGCAGACCGGGGACAGTTAGCAATCAGCCCCAGCATTTT. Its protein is CASRPGTVSNQPQHF.

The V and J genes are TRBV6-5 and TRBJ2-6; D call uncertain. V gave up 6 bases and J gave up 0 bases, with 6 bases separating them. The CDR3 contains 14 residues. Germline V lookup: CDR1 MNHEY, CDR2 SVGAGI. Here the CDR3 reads CASSSLSGANVLTF. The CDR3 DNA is TGTGCCAGCAGCTCCCTCTCTGGGGCCAACGTCCTGACTTTC.

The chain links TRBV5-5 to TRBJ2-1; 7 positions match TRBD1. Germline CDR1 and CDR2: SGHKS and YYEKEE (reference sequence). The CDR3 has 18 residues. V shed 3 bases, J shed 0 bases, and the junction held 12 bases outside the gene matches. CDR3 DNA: TGTGCCAGCAGCTCTGTTCGGGACAGTTCCGGCTCCTACAATGAGCAGTTCTTC. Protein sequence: CASSSVRDSSGSYNEQFF.

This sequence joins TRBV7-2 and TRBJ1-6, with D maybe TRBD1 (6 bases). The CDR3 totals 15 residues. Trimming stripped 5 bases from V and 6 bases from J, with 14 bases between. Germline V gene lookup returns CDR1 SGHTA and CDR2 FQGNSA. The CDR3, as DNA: TGTGCCAGCAGCCCCCGGACAGCTTCTAATTCACCCCTCCACTTT. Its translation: CASSPRTASNSPLHF.

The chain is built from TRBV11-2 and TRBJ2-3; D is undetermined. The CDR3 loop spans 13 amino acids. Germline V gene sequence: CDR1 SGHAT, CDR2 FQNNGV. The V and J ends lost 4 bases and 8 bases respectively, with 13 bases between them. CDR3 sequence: CASSSSDLITQYF. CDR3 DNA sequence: TGTGCCAGCAGCTCATCCGACTTGATTACGCAGTATTTT.

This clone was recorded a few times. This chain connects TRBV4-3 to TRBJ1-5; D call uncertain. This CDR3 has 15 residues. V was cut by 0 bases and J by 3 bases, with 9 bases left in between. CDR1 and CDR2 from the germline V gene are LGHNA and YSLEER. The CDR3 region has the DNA TGCGCCAGCAGCCAAGACGGTGGTGTCAATCAGCCCCAGCATTTT. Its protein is CASSQDGGVNQPQHF.

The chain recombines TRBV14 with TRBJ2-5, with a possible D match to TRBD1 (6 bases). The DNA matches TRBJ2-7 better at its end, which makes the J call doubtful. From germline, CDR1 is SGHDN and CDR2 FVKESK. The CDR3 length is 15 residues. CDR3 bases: TGTGCCAGCAGCCCGGACAGCGTTAGCTCCTACGAGCAGTACTTC. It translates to CASSPDSVSSYEQYF.

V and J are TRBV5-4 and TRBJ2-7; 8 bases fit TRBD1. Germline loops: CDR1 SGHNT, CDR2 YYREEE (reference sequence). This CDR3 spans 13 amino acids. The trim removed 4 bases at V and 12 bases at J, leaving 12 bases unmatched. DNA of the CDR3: TGTGCCAGCAGCACTCAAGGACAGGGCCATCCGTACTTC. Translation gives CASSTQGQGHPYF.

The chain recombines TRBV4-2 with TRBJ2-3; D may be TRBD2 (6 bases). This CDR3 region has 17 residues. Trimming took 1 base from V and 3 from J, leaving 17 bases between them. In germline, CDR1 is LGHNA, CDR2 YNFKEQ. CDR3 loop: CASSQGLGGVPTDTQYF. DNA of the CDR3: TGTGCCAGCAGCCAAGGTCTCGGCGGGGTACCGACAGATACGCAGTATTTT.

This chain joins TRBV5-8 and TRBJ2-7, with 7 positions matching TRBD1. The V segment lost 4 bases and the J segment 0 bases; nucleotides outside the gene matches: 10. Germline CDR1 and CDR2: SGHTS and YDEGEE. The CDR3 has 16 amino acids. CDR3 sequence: CASSPGTVITSYEQYF. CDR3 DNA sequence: TGTGCCAGCAGCCCTGGGACAGTTATAACCTCCTACGAGCAGTACTTC.

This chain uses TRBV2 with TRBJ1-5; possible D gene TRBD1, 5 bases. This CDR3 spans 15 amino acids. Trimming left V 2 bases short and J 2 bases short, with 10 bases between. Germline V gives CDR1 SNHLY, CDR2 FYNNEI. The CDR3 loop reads CASSERETGNQPQHF. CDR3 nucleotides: TGTGCCAGCAGTGAACGGGAGACAGGCAATCAGCCCCAGCATTTT.

Here the CDR3 DNA reads TGTGCCAGCTCACCAGAGTCCGGGACCTACAATGAGCAGTTCTTC. Amino acids: CASSPESGTYNEQFF. The J gene is TRBJ2-1, the V gene TRBV18; D is possibly TRBD2 (5 bases). The CDR3 totals 15 residues. V shed 2 bases and J shed 2 bases, with 10 bases lying between them. In germline, CDR1 is KGHSH, CDR2 LQKENI.

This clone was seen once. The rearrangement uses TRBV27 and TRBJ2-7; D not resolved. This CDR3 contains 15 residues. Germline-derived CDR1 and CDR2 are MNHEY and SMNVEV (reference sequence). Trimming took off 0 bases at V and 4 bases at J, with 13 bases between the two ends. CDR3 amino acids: CASSLSSVERYEQYF. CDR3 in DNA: TGTGCCAGCAGTTTATCCTCGGTAGAGCGTTACGAGCAGTACTTC.

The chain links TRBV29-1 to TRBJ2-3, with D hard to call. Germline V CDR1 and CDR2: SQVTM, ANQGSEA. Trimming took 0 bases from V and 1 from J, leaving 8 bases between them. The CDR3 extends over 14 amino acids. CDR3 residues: CSVEDSAGTDTQYF. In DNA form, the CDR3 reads TGCAGCGTTGAAGATTCCGCGGGCACAGATACGCAGTATTTT.

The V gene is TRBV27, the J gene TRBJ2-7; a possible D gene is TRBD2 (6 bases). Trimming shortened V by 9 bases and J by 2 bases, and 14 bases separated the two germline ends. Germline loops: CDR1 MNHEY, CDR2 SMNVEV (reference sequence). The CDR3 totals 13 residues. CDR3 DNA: TGTGCCAGTTGGACTACCCCAACCTACGAGCAGTACTTC. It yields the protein CASWTTPTYEQYF.

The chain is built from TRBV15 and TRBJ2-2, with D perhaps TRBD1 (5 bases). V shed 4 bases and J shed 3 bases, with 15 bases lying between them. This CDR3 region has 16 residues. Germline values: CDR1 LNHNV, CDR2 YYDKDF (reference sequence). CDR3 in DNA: TGTGCCACCAGCACCCCTGGGCAGGGCCACACCGGGGAGCTGTTTTTT. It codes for CATSTPGQGHTGELFF. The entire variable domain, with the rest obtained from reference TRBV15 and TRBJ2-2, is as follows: DAMVIQNPRYQVTQFGKPVTLSCSQTLNHNVMYWYQQKSSQAPKLLFHYYDKDFNNEADTPDNFQSRRPNTSFCFLDIRSPGLGDTAMYLCATSTPGQGHTGELFFGEGSRLTVL.

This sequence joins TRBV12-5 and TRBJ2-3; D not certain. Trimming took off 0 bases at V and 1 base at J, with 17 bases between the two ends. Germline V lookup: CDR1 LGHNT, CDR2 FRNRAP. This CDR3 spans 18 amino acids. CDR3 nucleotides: TGTGCTAGTGGTTTGGTAGTGCGGATCGAACTACGCACAGATACGCAGTATTTT. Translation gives CASGLVVRIELRTDTQYF.

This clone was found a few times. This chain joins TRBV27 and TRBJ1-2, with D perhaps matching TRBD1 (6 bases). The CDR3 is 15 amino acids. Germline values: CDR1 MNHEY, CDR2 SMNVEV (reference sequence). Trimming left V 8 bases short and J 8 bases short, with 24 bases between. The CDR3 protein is CASANSAGALRGYTF. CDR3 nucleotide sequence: TGTGCCAGCGCAAATTCCGCAGGGGCGCTGCGAGGCTACACCTTC.

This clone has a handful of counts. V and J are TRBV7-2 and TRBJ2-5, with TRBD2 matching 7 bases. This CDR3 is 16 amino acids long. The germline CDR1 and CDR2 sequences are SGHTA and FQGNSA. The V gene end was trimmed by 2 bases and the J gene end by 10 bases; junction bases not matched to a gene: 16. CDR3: CASSLTFGAGSERQYF. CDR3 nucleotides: TGTGCCAGCAGCTTAACATTTGGAGCGGGATCAGAGCGCCAGTACTTC.

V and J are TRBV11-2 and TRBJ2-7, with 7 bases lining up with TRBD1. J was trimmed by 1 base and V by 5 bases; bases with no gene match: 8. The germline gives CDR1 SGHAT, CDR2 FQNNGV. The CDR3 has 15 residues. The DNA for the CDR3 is TGTGCCAGCAGCCCGGGACAGACGAATTCCTACGAGCAGTACTTC. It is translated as CASSPGQTNSYEQYF.

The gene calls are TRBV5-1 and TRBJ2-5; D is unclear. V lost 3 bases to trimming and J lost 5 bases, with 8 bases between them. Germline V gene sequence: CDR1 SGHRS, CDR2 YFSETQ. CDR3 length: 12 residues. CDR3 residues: CASSSTGETQYF. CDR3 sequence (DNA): TGCGCCAGCAGCTCGACGGGTGAGACCCAGTACTTC.

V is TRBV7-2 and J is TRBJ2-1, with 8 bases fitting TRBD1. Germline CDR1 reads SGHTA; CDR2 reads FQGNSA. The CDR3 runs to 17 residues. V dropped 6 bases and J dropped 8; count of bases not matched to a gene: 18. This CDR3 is CASRQPTGTGILHEQFF. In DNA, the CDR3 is TGTGCCAGCAGACAACCGACCGGGACAGGAATCCTTCATGAGCAGTTCTTC.

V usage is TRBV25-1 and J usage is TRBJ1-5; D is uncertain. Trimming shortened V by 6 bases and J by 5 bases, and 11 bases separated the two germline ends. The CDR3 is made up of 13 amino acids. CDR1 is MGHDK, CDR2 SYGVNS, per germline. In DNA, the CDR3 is TGTGCCAGCAGGGCAGGCCGTGATCAGCCCCAGCATTTT. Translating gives CASRAGRDQPQHF.